These T cell receptor beta chains were read from a single sample in a study of blood T cell repertoires in COVID-19. Profiled with immunoSEQ multiplex PCR; TCRdb holds only in-frame clones, not every one. This sample has about 31,000 clones, with about 89% found just once. The sample consisted of peripheral blood. These receptors all stem from a woman between 35 and 50 years old with active or convalescent COVID-19. CDR3s include the opening cysteine and the closing phenylalanine or tryptophan. Fields, in order: CDR3 protein, clone size, J gene, V gene. Rows may omit the clone size; those that give it use once, few, many or a size class.

CDR3: CASSYSGYGTQETQYF
size: .
J: TRBJ2-5
V: TRBV6-2/TRBV6-3

CDR3: CASSLVGAAVGTQYF
size: .
J: TRBJ2-5
V: TRBV11-2

CDR3: CATGRGSFTDTQYF
size: .
J: TRBJ2-3
V: TRBV6-5

CDR3: CASSSQRGGGTDTQYF
size: .
J: TRBJ2-3
V: TRBV5-1

CDR3: CASSSEAGGPTDTQYF
size: .
J: TRBJ2-3
V: TRBV3-1/TRBV3-2

CDR3: CASSFEASGSGNTIYF
size: .
J: TRBJ1-3
V: TRBV11-2

CDR3: CASVPTSGGFYTQYF
size: .
J: TRBJ2-3
V: TRBV6-5

CDR3: CASSSGQTLSTEAFF
size: .
J: TRBJ1-1
V: TRBV7-9

CDR3: CASRSRQGPNYEQYF
size: .
J: TRBJ2-7
V: TRBV2

CDR3: CASSSGGLGNQPQHF
size: .
J: TRBJ1-5
V: TRBV28

CDR3: CASSALRDSYEQYF
size: .
J: TRBJ2-7
V: TRBV11-1

CDR3: CAVLSGIPGNTIYF
size: few
J: TRBJ1-3
V: TRBV11-2

CDR3: CASSLASSPGQETQYF
size: .
J: TRBJ2-5
V: TRBV5-1

CDR3: CASSSSGSGEAFF
size: .
J: TRBJ1-1
V: TRBV6-5

CDR3: CASSFSFSEAFF
size: .
J: TRBJ1-1
V: TRBV12-3/TRBV12-4

CDR3: CASRPGLAEQRGEQYF
size: .
J: TRBJ2-7
V: TRBV6-6

CDR3: CASSSYSGDTQYF
size: .
J: TRBJ2-3
V: TRBV7-6

CDR3: CASSLDPGTNEKLFF
size: .
J: TRBJ1-4
V: TRBV5-5

CDR3: CASSVAGLPYNEQFF
size: .
J: TRBJ2-1
V: TRBV9

CDR3: CATSDRDRTTNYGYTF
size: .
J: TRBJ1-2
V: TRBV24-1

CDR3: CASSPDRGLTDTQYF
size: .
J: TRBJ2-3
V: TRBV2

CDR3: CASSTGRNQPQHF
size: .
J: TRBJ1-5
V: TRBV6-4

CDR3: CASSPGQGYEQYF
size: .
J: TRBJ2-7
V: TRBV27

CDR3: CASSPRGGDTQYF
size: .
J: TRBJ2-3
V: TRBV18

CDR3: CASSPHKRASTDTQYF
size: .
J: TRBJ2-3
V: TRBV6-2/TRBV6-3

CDR3: CASNRRGYNTEAFF
size: .
J: TRBJ1-1
V: TRBV28

CDR3: CASGVRAGLTGELFF
size: .
J: TRBJ2-2
V: TRBV2

CDR3: CASSGSGGTSTDTQYF
size: few
J: TRBJ2-3
V: TRBV7-3

CDR3: CASSQALTGNTIYF
size: .
J: TRBJ1-3
V: TRBV7-2

CDR3: CASSQIAGGPWNEQFF
size: .
J: TRBJ2-1
V: TRBV4-1

CDR3: CASSLSRINEQFF
size: .
J: TRBJ2-1
V: TRBV27

CDR3: CASSSRHEGWETQYF
size: once
J: TRBJ2-5
V: TRBV11-3

CDR3: CASSLEWDRGTEAFF
size: .
J: TRBJ1-1
V: TRBV7-6

CDR3: CASSQEGPVNNIQYF
size: .
J: TRBJ2-4
V: TRBV4-3

CDR3: CASSEGTLILSDTQYF
size: .
J: TRBJ2-3
V: TRBV7-2

CDR3: CASSLSGWRGVQETQYF
size: .
J: TRBJ2-5
V: TRBV11-2

CDR3: CASSGSRVHEQYF
size: .
J: TRBJ2-7
V: TRBV5-6

CDR3: CASSASVIHEQYF
size: .
J: TRBJ2-7
V: TRBV18

CDR3: CATRVRAQMNTEAFF
size: .
J: TRBJ1-1
V: TRBV19

CDR3: CASSFAGGQETQYF
size: .
J: TRBJ2-5
V: TRBV7-2